Listed here are 28 T cell receptor beta chains from one sample, sequenced in a study of blood T cells in healthy people across ages. For the second PCR, which ran for about 7 to 12 cycles, a sample-barcoded 5' primer and a J-beta primer mix were used. TCRdb ran MiXCR on the 5' RACE reads and lists one entry per CDR3 protein. The sample carries around 1.1 million distinct CDR3 sequences, less than 45% recorded once. Sequenced input: blood. Receptors originate from a man younger than 30 in good health.

This chain links TRBV6-1 with TRBJ1-5; 9 bases line up with TRBD1. CDR3 length: 15 amino acids. V trimming: 1 base; J trimming: 4 bases; junction bases outside the gene matches: 2. CDR1 and CDR2 from the germline V gene are MNHNS and SASEGT. The CDR3 protein is CASSEVGTGNQPQHF. The CDR3 DNA reads as TGTGCCAGCAGTGAAGTCGGGACAGGGAATCAGCCCCAGCATTTT.

Notes on this clonotype: The junction differs from germline at one of its ends, possibly a read error. The gene calls are TRBV5-1 and TRBJ2-3, with D possibly being TRBD1 (5 bases). This CDR3 spans 16 amino acids. The germline gives CDR1 SGHRS, CDR2 YFSETQ. The chain's CDR3 is CAGSSGQVLSTDTQYF. The CDR3 DNA reads TGCGCCGGCAGCTCCGGACAAGTCCTTAGCACAGATACGCAGTATTTT.

For this clonotype: The junction shows a germline mismatch at one end, possibly a read error. The genes are TRBV29-1 and TRBJ2-3; the D call may be TRBD1 or TRBD2 (5 bases each). Germline V CDR1 and CDR2: SQVTM, ANQGSEA. This CDR3 region has 13 residues. Written as DNA, the CDR3 is TGCAGCGGAGGGACCGGTAGCACAGATGCGCAGTATTTT. Protein sequence: CSGGTGSTDAQYF.

This clonotype turned up a few times. The chain joins TRBV20-1 to TRBJ1-6; D unclear. V was shortened by 1 base and J by 7 bases, with 11 bases between the two germline ends. There are 14 residues in the CDR3. Germline V gives CDR1 DFQATT, CDR2 SNEGSKA (reference sequence). The CDR3 DNA follows: TGCAGTGCTAGAGGGGAGGGTGGGAATTCACCCCTCCACTTT. This gives the protein CSARGEGGNSPLHF.

Details on this clonotype: One base away lies a much larger clone, so this may be a sequencing read error. The V and J genes are TRBV12-3 or TRBV12-4 and TRBJ2-3; D tentatively reads TRBD1 or TRBD2 (5 bases each). The CDR3 is 14 residues long. The CDR3 sequence is CASSYRSSTDAQYF. Written as DNA, the CDR3 is TGTGCCAGCAGTTACAGGTCTAGCACAGATGCGCAGTATTTT.

J is TRBJ2-7 and V is TRBV20-1; tentatively, D is TRBD2 (5 bases). The CDR3 has 17 residues. The germline V gene has CDR1 DFQATT and CDR2 SNEGSKA (reference sequence). V dropped 1 base and J dropped 7 bases, with 26 bases sitting between them. The CDR3 DNA sequence: TGCAGTGCTAGAGTTCCTCTAGCCCGTATAGAGACCAATGAGCAGTACTTC. It is translated as CSARVPLARIETNEQYF.

A single count supports this clonotype. V is TRBV29-1 and J is TRBJ1-2, with TRBD1 matching over 8 bases. The trim removed 7 bases at V and 3 bases at J, leaving 7 bases unmatched. CDR3 length: 13 residues. Germline-derived CDR1 and CDR2 are SQVTM and ANQGSEA. The CDR3 coding sequence is TGCAGCGAGTCAGGGGGCGCCGACTATGGCTACACCTTC. This sequence encodes CSESGGADYGYTF.

The chain recombines TRBV5-6 with TRBJ1-1; D ambiguous. The germline V gene encodes CDR1 SGHDT and CDR2 YYEEEE. The CDR3 length is 12 residues. The V gene lost 9 bases and the J gene lost 4 bases, with 13 bases spanning the gap. In DNA form, the CDR3 reads TGTGCCAACACCGCGTGGAGCACTGAAGCTTTCTTT. Its protein product is CANTAWSTEAFF.

To note about this clonotype: A read error may account for a junction end that differs from germline. This rearrangement joins TRBV4-1 to TRBJ1-5; 8 bases are shared with TRBD1. CDR3 length: 17 amino acids. Germline V gives CDR1 MGHRA, CDR2 YSYEKL. The CDR3 sequence is CASSQVWTGFRNLPQHF. In DNA, the CDR3 is TGCGCCAGCAGCCAGGTTTGGACAGGGTTCCGCAATCTGCCCCAGCATTTT.

DNA for the CDR3: TGTGCCAGCAGCTCTCCCCCAGACGGCGGGGGGGCCACTACTCCACAAGAGACCCAGTACTTC. Encoded protein: CASSSPPDGGGATTPQETQYF. The V call is TRBV11-2, the J call TRBJ2-5; TRBD2 matches at 9 bases. CDR1 is SGHAT and CDR2 is FQNNGV in the germline V gene. J was trimmed by 2 bases and V by 4 bases; bases with no gene match: 23. The CDR3 is 21 amino acids.

There are a few counts of this clonotype. The V gene is TRBV27, the J gene TRBJ1-2, with TRBD1 matching 7 bases. Germline V gene data show CDR1 as MNHEY and CDR2 as SMNVEV (reference sequence). The CDR3 has 16 residues. With V trimmed by 9 bases and J by 0 bases, 13 bases remained unmatched. CDR3 in amino acids: CASRGLADRANYGYTF. In nucleotides, the CDR3 is TGTGCCAGTAGAGGGCTAGCTGACAGGGCTAACTATGGCTACACCTTC.

V gene TRBV4-1 combines with J gene TRBJ1-2; 8 bases align to TRBD1. Germline V gene data show CDR1 as MGHRA and CDR2 as YSYEKL. J was trimmed by 4 bases and V by 5 bases; bases with no gene match: 9. This CDR3 region has 15 residues. CDR3 nucleotides: TGCGCCAGCAGCGCCCAGGGGGCACAGAGCTATGGCTACACCTTC. It translates to CASSAQGAQSYGYTF.

This clonotype has a handful of counts. V is TRBV6-2 or TRBV6-3 and J is TRBJ2-1, with 7 bases lining up with TRBD2. Losses at the gene ends were 7 bases for V and 7 bases for J; bases not matched to a gene: 19. Looked up from germline, CDR1 is MNHEY and CDR2 is SVGEGT. This CDR3 is built from 17 residues. The DNA for the CDR3 is TGTGCCAGCAATGCACAGGCCCCGGGACTACTTTGGAATGAGCAGTTCTTC. This sequence encodes CASNAQAPGLLWNEQFF.

The chain has TRBV18 and TRBJ1-2, with a tentative D call TRBD1 (6 bases). The ends were cut back, 5 bases at V and 8 bases at J, with 12 bases in the middle. Germline V lookup: CDR1 KGHSH, CDR2 LQKENI. This CDR3 has 12 amino acids. The CDR3, as DNA: TGTGCCAGCTCAACGACAGGCCCAGGCTACACCTTC. It translates to CASSTTGPGYTF.

This clonotype was detected a few times. This chain connects TRBV29-1 to TRBJ1-4; TRBD1 matches at 7 bases. Trimming took 6 bases from V and 4 from J; bases not matched to a gene: 5. Germline V lookup: CDR1 SQVTM, CDR2 ANQGSEA. The CDR3 is 13 amino acids. CDR3 region: CSVLGDSNEKLFF. In DNA, the CDR3 is TGCAGCGTCCTCGGGGACAGTAATGAAAAACTGTTTTTT.

The V call is TRBV6-1, the J call TRBJ1-6; the D gene is possibly TRBD1 (6 bases). Per the germline V gene, CDR1 is MNHNS and CDR2 is SASEGT. This CDR3 contains 15 residues. V lost 8 bases and J 6 bases, leaving 17 bases between the germline ends. DNA of the CDR3: TGTGCCAGCCGGCCAACAGGGATTTGTAATTCACCCCTCCACTTT. Protein: CASRPTGICNSPLHF.

The chain employs TRBV13 and TRBJ2-5; maybe TRBD1 (5 bases). The CDR3 contains 14 residues. The ends were cut back, 5 bases at V and 1 base at J, with 11 bases in the middle. Germline CDR1 PRHDT, CDR2 FYEKMQ (reference sequence). The CDR3 sequence is CASSARQTQETQYF. CDR3 nucleotide sequence: TGTGCCAGCAGCGCGAGACAGACCCAAGAGACCCAGTACTTC.

The V and J genes are TRBV5-1 and TRBJ1-6; D is unresolved. V gave up 1 base and J gave up 0 bases, with 8 bases separating them. Germline values: CDR1 SGHRS, CDR2 YFSETQ. The CDR3 runs 16 residues. The CDR3 spells CASSLTASSYNSPLHF. The CDR3 DNA follows: TGCGCCAGCAGCTTGACAGCGAGCTCCTATAATTCACCCCTCCACTTT.

The CDR3 spells CASNQEPTATNEKLFF. CDR3 in DNA: TGTGCCAGCAACCAGGAGCCAACAGCAACTAATGAAAAACTGTTTTTT. The rearrangement links TRBV4-2 to TRBJ1-4; D not resolved. Trimming removed 7 bases from V and 0 bases from J, with 15 bases in between. Germline CDR1 reads LGHNA; CDR2 reads YNFKEQ. The CDR3 contains 16 residues.

This clonotype was detected a few times. The V and J genes are TRBV6-6 and TRBJ1-4; 7 bases agree with TRBD1. V was pared by 5 bases and J by 0 bases, with 9 bases of the junction left unmatched. The CDR3 runs 17 residues. CDR1 is MNHNY, CDR2 SVGAGI, per germline (reference sequence). The CDR3 sequence is CASSTRTGSTTNEKLFF. CDR3 in DNA: TGTGCCAGCAGTACCCGGACAGGAAGTACAACTAATGAAAAACTGTTTTTT.

This clonotype was seen only a few times. J is TRBJ2-5 and V is TRBV12-3 or TRBV12-4; TRBD2 matches at 7 bases. The CDR3 is made up of 14 amino acids. V lost 5 bases and J lost 11; bases outside the gene matches: 14. For the CDR3, the DNA is TGTGCCAGCAGTCCAAGCGGGATTAGGAATGAGCAGTACTTC. This gives the protein CASSPSGIRNEQYF.

This clonotype was picked up a small number of times. V is TRBV19 and J is TRBJ2-1; D is possibly TRBD2 (6 bases). V lost 5 bases to trimming and J lost 6 bases, with 14 bases between them. Germline V lookup: CDR1 LNHDA, CDR2 SQIVND (reference sequence). The CDR3 is 14 amino acids. CDR3 DNA: TGTGCCAGTAGTCTAGCGTGGGGTTCCAATGAGCAGTTCTTC. This sequence encodes CASSLAWGSNEQFF.

The V gene is TRBV28, the J gene TRBJ1-2; no firm D call. Germline lookup yields CDR1 MDHEN and CDR2 SYDVKM. The CDR3 is made up of 12 amino acids. The V gene lost 7 bases and the J gene lost 3 bases, with 9 bases spanning the gap. The CDR3 bases are TGTGCCAGCACCGAAACAGACTATGGCTACACCTTC. It translates to CASTETDYGYTF.

This chain links TRBV5-1 with TRBJ1-2; D unresolved. CDR1 SGHRS and CDR2 YFSETQ come from the germline V gene. This CDR3 region has 13 residues. Trimming took 0 bases from V and 6 from J, leaving 9 bases between them. The CDR3 is CASSLVGIDGYTF. The DNA of the CDR3 is TGCGCCAGCAGCTTGGTGGGAATCGATGGCTACACCTTC.

This clonotype was detected only a few times. The gene calls are TRBV20-1 and TRBJ2-5; no firm D call. V lost 2 bases to trimming and J lost 0 bases, with 7 bases between them. The germline V gene has CDR1 DFQATT and CDR2 SNEGSKA (reference sequence). This CDR3 comprises 13 residues. Written as DNA, the CDR3 is TGCAGTGCTAGAATTGCAGACCAAGAGACCCAGTACTTC. Its protein product is CSARIADQETQYF.

V gene TRBV12-3 or TRBV12-4 combines with J gene TRBJ2-2; TRBD2 matches at 11 bases. V lost 3 bases to trimming and J lost 5 bases; unmatched junction nucleotides: 5. This CDR3 comprises 16 residues. This CDR3 is CASSFALAGGTGELFF. The CDR3 DNA reads as TGTGCCAGCAGTTTCGCGCTAGCGGGGGGAACCGGGGAGCTGTTTTTT.

The table lists this clonotype with many counts. The chain has TRBV29-1 and TRBJ2-1; TRBD1 agrees at 7 bases. The CDR3 is 14 amino acids. The J segment lost 0 bases and the V segment lost 6 bases, leaving 5 bases of the junction unmatched. The V gene's germline CDR1 is SQVTM and CDR2 ANQGSEA. CDR3 in DNA: TGCAGCGTGGACCCAGGGGGCTCCTACAATGAGCAGTTCTTC. Protein: CSVDPGGSYNEQFF.

V is TRBV2 and J is TRBJ2-5, with 13 bases lining up with TRBD2. The germline V gene encodes CDR1 SNHLY and CDR2 FYNNEI. The CDR3 length is 17 residues. Unmatched junction bases numbered 12, after V lost 6 bases and J lost 5 bases. The CDR3 DNA sequence: TGTGCCAGCAGCCCTGTACCGGGACTAGCGGGGTTGGAGACCCAGTACTTC. It is translated as CASSPVPGLAGLETQYF. Looking up the rest from reference TRBV2 and TRBJ2-5 gives the full variable domain: EPEVTQTPSHQVTQMGQEVILRCVPISNHLYFYWYRQILGQKVEFLVSFYNNEISEKSEIFDDQFSVERPDGSNFTLKIRSTKLEDSAMYFCASSPVPGLAGLETQYFGPGTRLLVL.